Below are 15 T cell receptor beta chains sequenced from a single sample in a study of T-cell memory formation after mild COVID-19. TCRdb reprocessed the 5' RACE reads with MiXCR, giving one entry per CDR3 protein. The sample carries roughly 100,000 distinct CDR3 sequences, about 16% recorded once. The sequencing sample was made of PBMCs or a T cell subset sorted from them (not recorded which). Receptor source: a man aged 18 to 29 who had mild COVID-19 (a few samples of this study predate the infection). Cell type and time point are not known.

This clonotype was seen a handful of times. The chain is built from TRBV6-2 or TRBV6-3 and TRBJ2-1, with 13 bases that match TRBD2. The germline V gene encodes CDR1 MNHEY and CDR2 SVGEGT. The CDR3 has 17 amino acids. J gave up 6 bases and V 2 bases, and 7 bases lay outside the gene matches. The CDR3 nucleotides are TGTGCCAGCAGTTACACTCCCGGGACTAGCGGGGTCAATGAGCAGTTCTTC. This gives the protein CASSYTPGTSGVNEQFF.

This clonotype appeared a few times. V and J are TRBV4-1 and TRBJ2-3; 8 bases fit TRBD1. Germline CDR1 is MGHRA and CDR2 is YSYEKL. V lost 1 base, J lost 2 bases, and 5 bases stayed unmatched. The CDR3 spans 16 residues. The CDR3 coding sequence is TGCGCCAGCAGCCAAGTACAGGGGGGACTCACAGATACGCAGTATTTT. This translates into CASSQVQGGLTDTQYF.

This clonotype was detected only once. CDR3 in amino acids: CASSPIVVRPNSPLHF. The CDR3 coding sequence is TGTGCCAGCAGCCCCATCGTAGTCAGGCCTAATTCACCCCTCCACTTT. The rearrangement uses TRBV7-9 and TRBJ1-6; no definite D call. Trimming removed 5 bases at V and 6 bases at J, with 17 bases between. This CDR3 comprises 16 residues. CDR1 is SEHNR, CDR2 FQNEAQ, per germline (reference sequence).

CDR3 residues: CASSLGPLSLSGAKNIQYF. In DNA, the CDR3 is TGTGCCAGCAGTCTGGGACCTCTCAGTCTCTCCGGGGCCAAAAACATTCAGTACTTC. The chain has TRBV12-3 or TRBV12-4 and TRBJ2-4, with D perhaps TRBD1 or TRBD2 (5 bases each). The CDR3 contains 19 residues. V lost 5 bases and J 1 base, leaving 24 bases between the germline ends.

This clonotype was seen only a few times. The V call is TRBV7-2, the J call TRBJ2-1; 13 nucleotides match TRBD2. Germline CDR1 and CDR2: SGHTA and FQGNSA. The CDR3 is made up of 16 amino acids. After removal of 5 bases from V and 8 bases from J, the junction contained 9 bases not matched to a gene. This CDR3 reads CASSAWTSGGGYEQFF. CDR3 coding DNA: TGTGCCAGCAGCGCCTGGACTAGCGGGGGCGGATATGAGCAGTTCTTC.

The chain combines TRBV7-6 with TRBJ2-5, with 14 positions matching TRBD2. V trimming: 5 bases; J trimming: 3 bases; junction bases outside the gene matches: 8. The CDR3 is made up of 17 amino acids. CDR1 and CDR2 (germline): SGHVS, FNYEAQ. The CDR3, as DNA: TGTGCCAGCAGCCCTACCCGGGGACTAGCGGGGGAAGAGACCCAGTACTTC. Its translation: CASSPTRGLAGEETQYF.

This clonotype was picked up a small number of times. J is TRBJ2-1 and V is TRBV20-1; no clear D. Germline CDR1 is DFQATT and CDR2 is SNEGSKA (reference sequence). This CDR3 comprises 14 residues. V dropped 3 bases and J dropped 2 bases, with 11 bases sitting between them. For the CDR3, the DNA is TGCAGTGCTAGCCGCACCTCCCCCTACAATGAGCAGTTCTTC. Protein: CSASRTSPYNEQFF.

This clonotype was detected a few times. The chain employs TRBV20-1 and TRBJ1-5; a possible D gene is TRBD1 (5 bases). Trimming cost V 0 bases and J 0 bases, with 9 bases left between them. Germline V gene lookup returns CDR1 DFQATT and CDR2 SNEGSKA (reference sequence). This CDR3 is built from 15 residues. The CDR3 coding sequence is TGCAGTGCTAGAGATCTGGGGGATAGCAATCAGCCCCAGCATTTT. Amino acid sequence: CSARDLGDSNQPQHF.

The table lists this clonotype with many counts. V gene TRBV20-1 combines with J gene TRBJ2-5; D ambiguous. Trimming shortened V by 0 bases and J by 5 bases, and 19 bases separated the two germline ends. The CDR3 extends over 16 amino acids. CDR1 and CDR2 from the germline V gene are DFQATT and SNEGSKA (reference sequence). In DNA form, the CDR3 reads TGCAGTGCTAGAGATTCTGCTTCGCGCGATTGGGAGACCCAGTACTTC. Residues: CSARDSASRDWETQYF.

This clonotype came up a few times. V is TRBV7-9 and J is TRBJ2-7; TRBD1 might be the D (6 bases). Trimming took 1 base from V and 3 from J, leaving 19 bases between them. The CDR3 loop spans 17 amino acids. Germline loops: CDR1 SEHNR, CDR2 FQNEAQ (reference sequence). The CDR3 bases are TGTGCCAGCAGCTTAGGGGTATCGAGGGGGTTCGTCTACGAGCAGTACTTC. This encodes CASSLGVSRGFVYEQYF. Drawing the rest from reference TRBV7-9 and TRBJ2-7, the complete variable domain is DTGVSQNPRHKITKRGQNVTFRCDPISEHNRLYWYRQTLGQGPEFLTYFQNEAQLEKSRLLSDRFSAERPKGSFSTLEIQRTEQGDSAMYLCASSLGVSRGFVYEQYFGPGTRLTVT.

The chain is built from TRBV30 and TRBJ2-5; possible D gene TRBD1, 6 bases. Germline V lookup: CDR1 GTSNPN, CDR2 SVGIG (reference sequence). Trimming removed 0 bases at V and 3 bases at J, with 14 bases between. The CDR3 loop spans 15 amino acids. As DNA, the CDR3 is TGTGCCTGGAGTGTAGGGGGACGGAGGAAAGAGACCCAGTACTTC. Translation: CAWSVGGRRKETQYF. Complete variable domain (other parts from reference TRBV30 and TRBJ2-5): SQTIHQWPATLVQPVGSPLSLECTVEGTSNPNLYWYRQAAGRGLQLLFYSVGIGQISSEVPQNLSASRPQDRQFILSSKKLLLSDSGFYLCAWSVGGRRKETQYFGPGTRLLVL.

The J gene is TRBJ2-3, the V gene TRBV4-2; TRBD2 agrees at 13 bases. Germline assignment: CDR1 LGHNA and CDR2 YNFKEQ. The CDR3 consists of 17 residues. Unmatched junction bases numbered 7, after V lost 2 bases and J lost 5 bases. The CDR3 reads CASSQSPGLAGRDTQYF. The DNA for the CDR3 is TGTGCCAGCAGCCAATCCCCGGGACTAGCGGGGAGAGATACGCAGTATTTT.

This clonotype was detected a few times. J is TRBJ2-4 and V is TRBV27; D is uncertain. This CDR3 spans 14 amino acids. V lost 2 bases, J lost 0 bases, and 5 bases lay in between. Germline CDR1 reads MNHEY; CDR2 reads SMNVEV (reference sequence). CDR3 sequence (DNA): TGTGCCAGCAGTTTAGCCATAGCCAAAAACATTCAGTACTTC. This codes for CASSLAIAKNIQYF.

This clonotype was observed many times. The chain links TRBV10-3 to TRBJ2-5; D is perhaps TRBD2 (6 bases). Per germline, CDR1 ENHRY and CDR2 SYGVKD. The CDR3 sequence is 15 residues long. V lost 3 bases, J lost 1 base, and 12 bases lay in between. CDR3 in DNA: TGTGCCATCAGTGACCCTTCAGCGGGCCAAGAGACCCAGTACTTC. Its translation is CAISDPSAGQETQYF.

This clonotype was observed at least ten times. The gene calls are TRBV4-1 and TRBJ2-3; TRBD2 is a possible D gene (5 bases). Germline V gene lookup returns CDR1 MGHRA and CDR2 YSYEKL. V was shortened by 2 bases and J by 0 bases, with 21 bases between the two germline ends. The CDR3 has 19 residues. Written as DNA, the CDR3 is TGCGCCAGCAGCCAATTTACCCCGAGGGCTACCAGTAGCACAGATACGCAGTATTTT. Its translation is CASSQFTPRATSSTDTQYF.